Below are 2 T cell receptor beta chains sequenced from a single sample in a study of Tregs in tolerant kidney transplant recipients. Libraries were prepared by immunoSEQ multiplex PCR; TCRdb keeps only in-frame clonotypes and omits some of them. In all, the sample yields approximately 50,000 clones. The sample consisted of CD4+ T cells from blood, taken before the transplant. The receptor source for this set is a human donor who received a combined kidney and bone marrow transplant.

As to this clone: The read finishes 3 residues shy of the CDR3 end, and the germline J gene is used to complete it. The chain is built from TRBV6-2 or TRBV6-3 and TRBJ1-1, with D tentatively TRBD1 (5 bases). The CDR3 is 13 residues long. CDR1 is MNHEY and CDR2 is SVGEGT in the germline V gene. V lost 8 bases and J 1 base, leaving 11 bases between the germline ends. The sequenced part of the CDR3 DNA is TGTGCCAGCGGGAGGGGCGCGAACACTGAA. Protein product: CASGRGANTE. The whole CDR3 region reads CASGRGANTEAFF.

In regard to this clone: The read terminates 3 residues before the CDR3 end, so the remaining end is supplied by the germline J gene. The chain employs TRBV20-1 and TRBJ2-3; a weak D match, TRBD2 (5 bases). Per the germline V gene, CDR1 is DFQATT and CDR2 is SNEGSKA (reference sequence). The CDR3 spans 14 residues. Trimming cost V 6 bases and J 0 bases, with 13 bases left between them. CDR3 DNA, as far as it was read: TGCAGTGCCTCAAGCGGACCTAGCACAGATACG. As protein: CSASSGPSTDT. The entire CDR3 sequence reads CSASSGPSTDTQYF.